This is a list of T cell receptor beta chains from one sample in a study of T cell therapy after organ transplantation. The antigens for these receptors are not known. Assay used: immunoSEQ multiplex PCR; TCRdb lists only in-frame clones, some missing. The table has around 5,000 clones, 68% seen once. The specimen comprised CD8+ T cells from blood, sampled after autologous CMV-specific T cell therapy. These TCRs come from a human patient who had received a solid organ transplant and had CMV disease. Some T cells here may be from the graft donor. Both conserved end residues are part of each CDR3. D genes are given only for firm matches. Some rows mark clone size as missing; the rest say once, few, many or name a class of expanded clone.

NA	TRBV4-1	NA	TRBJ2-3	CASSQYTDTQYF
NA	TRBV19	once	TRBJ2-1	CASSKLGVAEGSYNEQFF
NA	TRBV6-4	NA	TRBJ2-2	CASSYSNVRELFF
NA	TRBV7-8	few	TRBJ2-5	CASSFTITSTNLLRETQYF
NA	TRBV5-1	NA	TRBJ2-1	CASSLSYNEQFF
TRBD1	TRBV9	NA	TRBJ1-5	CASSGQGYEQPQHF
NA	TRBV6-6	NA	TRBJ1-1	CASGGDSAEAFF
NA	TRBV4-1	NA	TRBJ2-1	CASSQEKGQDSYNEQFF
TRBD1	TRBV19	NA	TRBJ1-5	CASSIGDRGTPQHF
NA	TRBV5-4	large	TRBJ2-5	CASSSQFGELGAETQYF
NA	TRBV9	NA	TRBJ2-5	CASSVGDRTEETQYF
NA	TRBV7-9	NA	TRBJ2-7	CASSSQTGYEQYF
TRBD2	TRBV6-1	NA	TRBJ2-6	CASSDFLGLAAAGANVLTF
TRBD2	TRBV29-1	NA	TRBJ2-1	CSVEDYGEGNDEQFF
NA	TRBV5-1	few	TRBJ1-5	CASSFEGDQPQHF
NA	TRBV27	once	TRBJ1-2	CASSGPNYGYTF
TRBD2	TRBV5-5	NA	TRBJ2-3	CASNGGGPTDTQYF
NA	TRBV6-5	NA	TRBJ1-4	CASSYSRPGRMRKLFF
TRBD1	TRBV5-5	NA	TRBJ2-7	CASSFGTGSEQYF
TRBD2	TRBV19	few	TRBJ2-1	CASGTSGSVYNEQFF
NA	TRBV23-1	once	TRBJ2-5	CASSQYRGGGETQYF
NA	TRBV6-1	few	TRBJ1-6	CASSEGVLNSPLHF
NA	TRBV2	NA	TRBJ2-7	CASLPPGSGYEQYF
NA	TRBV5-4	NA	TRBJ2-1	CASSLSTDQFF
NA	TRBV6-4	NA	TRBJ2-2	CASSLTWNTGELFF
TRBD1	TRBV7-2	NA	TRBJ1-2	CASRFQGAGVYGYTF
TRBD2	TRBV14	NA	TRBJ2-1	CASSPTGGGANEQFF
NA	TRBV6-5	medium-sized	TRBJ2-5	CASSYSGRQETQYF
NA	TRBV9	NA	TRBJ1-2	CASSPRWEGYGYTF
NA	TRBV19	NA	TRBJ1-5	CASSIEGQRNQPQHF
NA	TRBV5-1	NA	TRBJ1-1	CASSLGRPDEAFF
TRBD1	TRBV13	NA	TRBJ2-1	CASSLRDRGYNEQFF
NA	TRBV15	NA	TRBJ1-4	CATSRDGDLVGEKLFF
NA	TRBV10-2	once	TRBJ1-2	CASSELTPNYGYTF
NA	TRBV5-1	NA	TRBJ1-2	CASSPARYGYTF
TRBD2	TRBV18	few	TRBJ2-1	CASSTTSGSSYNEQFF
NA	TRBV21-1	NA	TRBJ1-1	CASRSPLAQIRTEAFF
NA	TRBV4-1	NA	TRBJ2-1	CASSPGTEGKRFPGNEQFF
TRBD1	TRBV11-2	NA	TRBJ2-7	CASSLEGTGADYEQYF
NA	TRBV7-2	NA	TRBJ2-7	CASSEQGYEQYF
TRBD1	TRBV11-3	NA	TRBJ2-5	CASSTGTGGLVKETQYF
NA	TRBV7-2	NA	TRBJ2-3	CASSLEVGTDTQYF
NA	TRBV5-4	NA	TRBJ1-1	CASSQGTRGTEAFF
NA	TRBV9	NA	TRBJ2-7	CASSVGLDYEQYF
TRBD1	TRBV27	medium-sized	TRBJ1-5	CASSQTGQYSNQPQHF